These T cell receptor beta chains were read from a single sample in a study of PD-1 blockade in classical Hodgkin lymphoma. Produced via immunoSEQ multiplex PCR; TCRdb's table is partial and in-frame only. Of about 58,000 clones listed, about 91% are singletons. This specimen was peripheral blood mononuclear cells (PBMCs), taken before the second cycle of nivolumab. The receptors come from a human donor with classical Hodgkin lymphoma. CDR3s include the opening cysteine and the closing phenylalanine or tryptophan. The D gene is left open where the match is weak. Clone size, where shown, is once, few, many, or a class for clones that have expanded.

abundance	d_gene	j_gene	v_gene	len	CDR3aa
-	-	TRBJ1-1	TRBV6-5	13	CASIGDLGTEAFF
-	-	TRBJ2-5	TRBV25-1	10	CASSGETQYF
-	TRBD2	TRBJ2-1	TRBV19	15	CASSRLAGAINEQFF
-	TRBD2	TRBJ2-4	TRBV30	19	CARTDGGASGIMAKNIQYF
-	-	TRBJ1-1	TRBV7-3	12	CASRDGNTEAFF
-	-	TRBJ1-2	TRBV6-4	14	CASSDGNMSYGYTF
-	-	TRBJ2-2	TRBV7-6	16	CASSLPPGGPTGELFF
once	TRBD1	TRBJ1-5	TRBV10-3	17	CAISDPRGGTGEQPQHF
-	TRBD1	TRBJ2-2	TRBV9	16	CASSAPGTGYTGELFF
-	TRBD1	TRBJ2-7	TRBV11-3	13	CASQRDRDHEQYF
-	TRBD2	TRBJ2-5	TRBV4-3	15	CASSSLAGEQETQYF
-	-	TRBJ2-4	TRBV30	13	CAWSVDSRNIQYF
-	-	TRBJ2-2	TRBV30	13	CAWSGMGTGELFF
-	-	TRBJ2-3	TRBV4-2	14	CASSQDQWGDTQYF
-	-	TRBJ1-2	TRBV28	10	CASSQHGYTF
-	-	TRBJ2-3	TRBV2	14	CASMYLAGADTQYF
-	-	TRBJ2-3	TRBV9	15	CASSVVGEVTDTQYF
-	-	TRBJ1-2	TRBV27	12	CASSLQGYGYTF